This is a list of T cell receptor beta chains from one sample in a study of cytomegalovirus exposure and HLA in healthy donors. Measured with immunoSEQ multiplex PCR; TCRdb has only the in-frame clones, and not every one. The sample shows 200,000 or so clones, 70% to 85% of them seen only once. Sequencing used PBMCs. These receptors were taken from a young woman in good health and CMV-seropositive. Each CDR3 is given with its conserved first and last residue. Each record gives: V gene, D gene, J gene, clone size, CDR3 protein, CDR3 DNA. A D gene is named only where the DNA matches it firmly. Some rows have no size entry. The others give once, few or many, or a class for an expanded clone.

TRBV5-1	NA	TRBJ2-1	NA	CASSLASVSSYNEQFF	TGCGCCAGCAGCTTGGCCTCGGTAAGCTCCTACAATGAGCAGTTCTTC
TRBV12-5	NA	TRBJ2-3	NA	CASGLVRDSPQYF	TGTGCTAGTGGTTTGGTACGGGATTCCCCGCAGTATTTT
TRBV6-4	TRBD1	TRBJ2-6	NA	CASSVDRSGANVLTF	TGTGCCAGCAGCGTGGACAGGTCTGGGGCCAACGTCCTGACTTTC
TRBV7-2	NA	TRBJ2-1	NA	CASSLDGGSTYNEQFF	TGTGCCAGCAGCTTAGACGGCGGTTCGACCTACAATGAGCAGTTCTTC
TRBV29-1	TRBD2	TRBJ2-1	NA	CSVGVAFGLAGYNEQFF	TGCAGCGTGGGAGTTGCCTTCGGACTAGCAGGCTACAATGAGCAGTTCTTC
TRBV7-9	NA	TRBJ2-7	NA	CASSSELRSQTYEQYF	TGTGCCAGCAGCTCCGAGCTTAGGTCACAGACCTACGAGCAGTACTTC
TRBV19	TRBD1	TRBJ1-5	NA	CACSGPNRGLGQPQHF	TGTGCCTGTAGTGGCCCTAACAGGGGTCTCGGCCAGCCCCAGCATTTT
TRBV2	NA	TRBJ1-2	NA	CASSDRIYGYTF	TGTGCCAGCAGTGACAGGATCTATGGCTACACCTTC
TRBV2	NA	TRBJ2-3	NA	CASSGDLSTDTQYF	TGTGCCAGCAGTGGGGACTTAAGCACAGATACGCAGTATTTT
TRBV12-5	NA	TRBJ2-7	NA	CASGSLTYEQYF	TGTGCTAGTGGCTCTCTTACCTACGAGCAGTACTTC
TRBV7-2	NA	TRBJ1-2	once	CASSLTGGGYGYTF	TGTGCCAGCAGCTTAACTGGGGGCGGCTATGGCTACACCTTC
TRBV27	NA	TRBJ1-1	NA	CASSLFGRGEAFF	TGTGCCAGCAGTTTATTCGGACGGGGTGAAGCTTTCTTT
TRBV7-9	TRBD1	TRBJ2-7	NA	CASSFGDRDEQYF	TGTGCCAGCAGCTTTGGGGACAGGGACGAGCAGTACTTC
TRBV28	NA	TRBJ1-5	NA	CASSPPLQPQHF	TGTGCCAGCAGTCCCCCCCTTCAGCCCCAGCATTTT
TRBV28	NA	TRBJ1-1	NA	CASSPPVGGYGTEAFF	TGTGCCAGCAGTCCCCCGGTCGGGGGGTACGGCACTGAAGCTTTCTTT
TRBV2	NA	TRBJ1-3	few	CASSPTGTSSGNTIYF	TGTGCCAGCAGCCCTACAGGGACAAGCTCTGGAAACACCATATATTTT
TRBV30	TRBD1	TRBJ1-4	once	CAWGQGETNEKLFF	TGTGCCTGGGGACAGGGCGAAACTAATGAAAAACTGTTTTTT
TRBV6-5	TRBD2	TRBJ2-5	NA	CASSPGTSGETQYF	TGTGCCAGCAGTCCAGGGACTAGCGGAGAGACCCAGTACTTC
TRBV6-6	TRBD1	TRBJ1-2	NA	CASSYRQGQGDGYTF	TGTGCCAGCAGCTACCGCCAGGGACAGGGTGACGGCTACACCTTC
TRBV7-2	NA	TRBJ2-3	NA	CASSSIILTDTQYF	TGTGCCAGCAGCTCTATTATTCTCACAGATACGCAGTATTTT
TRBV29-1	TRBD2	TRBJ2-7	NA	CSARGGLAGGEQYF	TGCAGCGCCCGCGGTGGACTAGCGGGAGGCGAGCAGTACTTC
TRBV29-1	TRBD1	TRBJ1-1	NA	CSASGTGATEAFF	TGCAGCGCCTCCGGGACAGGGGCCACTGAAGCTTTCTTT
TRBV29-1	TRBD1	TRBJ2-3	NA	CSVRTGPTDTQYF	TGCAGCGTGAGGACAGGTCCCACAGATACGCAGTATTTT
TRBV7-2	TRBD2	TRBJ2-3	NA	CASSTRAGHTDTQYF	TGTGCCAGCAGCACGAGAGCGGGGCACACAGATACGCAGTATTTT
TRBV6-1	TRBD1	TRBJ1-2	NA	CASRIWTGGDYGYTF	TGTGCCAGCAGGATCTGGACAGGGGGCGACTATGGCTACACCTTC
TRBV11-2	TRBD2	TRBJ2-7	once	CASSPLPSGSGYEQYF	TGTGCCAGCAGCCCGCTTCCTAGCGGGAGTGGATACGAGCAGTACTTC
TRBV27	NA	TRBJ1-1	NA	CASARSGAGNTEAFF	TGTGCCAGCGCTCGTTCTGGTGCGGGGAACACTGAAGCTTTCTTT
TRBV5-1	NA	TRBJ2-7	NA	CASSWGDSNNLYEQYF	TGCGCCAGCAGCTGGGGGGACAGCAATAACCTCTACGAGCAGTACTTC
TRBV5-1	TRBD2	TRBJ2-3	NA	CASSPGLVTDTQYF	TGCGCCAGCAGCCCGGGACTAGTAACAGATACGCAGTATTTT
TRBV2	TRBD1	TRBJ1-2	few	CAGWDDRVYGYTF	TGTGCCGGATGGGACGACAGGGTGTATGGCTACACCTTC
TRBV5-4	TRBD2	TRBJ2-5	NA	CASSYQLAGRKETQYF	TGTGCCAGCAGCTACCAGCTAGCGGGGAGGAAAGAGACCCAGTACTTC
TRBV4-2	NA	TRBJ1-2	once	CASSQIREILNYGYTF	TGTGCCAGCAGCCAGATCCGAGAAATACTTAACTATGGCTACACCTTC
TRBV9	NA	TRBJ1-3	NA	CASSLQGSGNTIYF	TGTGCCAGCAGCCTTCAGGGATCCGGAAACACCATATATTTT
TRBV28	NA	TRBJ2-7	NA	CASSHTYEQYF	TGTGCCAGCAGTCACACCTACGAGCAGTACTTC
TRBV5-4	NA	TRBJ1-3	NA	CASSFDEDTIYF	TGTGCCAGCAGCTTCGACGAGGACACCATATATTTT
TRBV4-1	TRBD1	TRBJ2-7	NA	CASSIRLGQALYEQYF	TGCGCCAGCAGTATTCGACTGGGACAGGCCCTTTACGAGCAGTACTTC
TRBV7-2	TRBD1	TRBJ1-2	NA	CASSPDRGEIYGYTF	TGTGCCAGCAGCCCCGACAGGGGTGAGATCTATGGCTACACCTTC
TRBV28	TRBD1	TRBJ1-2	NA	CASSPYRGREGYTF	TGTGCCAGCAGTCCATACAGGGGGAGGGAGGGCTACACCTTC
TRBV30	TRBD1	TRBJ1-1	few	CAWSVTGGTEAFF	TGTGCCTGGAGTGTCACAGGGGGCACTGAAGCTTTCTTT
TRBV29-1	NA	TRBJ1-3	NA	CSVAIGNTIYF	TGCAGCGTGGCCATAGGAAACACCATATATTTT
TRBV14	TRBD1	TRBJ2-7	NA	CASRGQGSYEQYF	TGTGCCAGCCGGGGACAGGGATCTTACGAGCAGTACTTC
TRBV6-5	TRBD1	TRBJ1-2	NA	CASTPGQGYDGYTF	TGTGCCAGCACCCCGGGACAGGGATATGATGGCTACACCTTC
TRBV9	TRBD1	TRBJ2-3	NA	CASSVDRVNTDTQYF	TGTGCCAGCAGCGTTGACAGGGTGAACACAGATACGCAGTATTTT